Sequencing of this TCR beta chain was carried out in a study of CD4+ T cells in melanoma. Study-level findings and limits: In melanoma, neoantigen-specific CD4+ T cells reportedly differed in differentiation state. A reported correlation linked neoantigen-specific CD4+ T cells to CD8+, macrophage and B cell function.

This CDR3 has 13 residues. CDR1 MNHNY and CDR2 SVGAGI come from the germline V gene (reference sequence). V was clipped by 7 bases and J by 4 bases, with 14 bases between them. For this clone: Its antigen is currently unknown.

The assay was immunoSEQ multiplex PCR, and TCRdb's table has in-frame clones only and misses some. The sample records more than 8,500 clones, 60% to 80% being singletons. V is TRBV6-6 and J is TRBJ2-7, with TRBD1 as a possible D gene (6 bases). Sequencing used peripheral blood. The clonotype comes from a human donor with melanoma. The CDR3 sequence: CASTPDRTYEQYF. The CDR3 nucleotides read TGTGCCAGCACCCCGGACAGAACGTACGAGCAGTACTTC.